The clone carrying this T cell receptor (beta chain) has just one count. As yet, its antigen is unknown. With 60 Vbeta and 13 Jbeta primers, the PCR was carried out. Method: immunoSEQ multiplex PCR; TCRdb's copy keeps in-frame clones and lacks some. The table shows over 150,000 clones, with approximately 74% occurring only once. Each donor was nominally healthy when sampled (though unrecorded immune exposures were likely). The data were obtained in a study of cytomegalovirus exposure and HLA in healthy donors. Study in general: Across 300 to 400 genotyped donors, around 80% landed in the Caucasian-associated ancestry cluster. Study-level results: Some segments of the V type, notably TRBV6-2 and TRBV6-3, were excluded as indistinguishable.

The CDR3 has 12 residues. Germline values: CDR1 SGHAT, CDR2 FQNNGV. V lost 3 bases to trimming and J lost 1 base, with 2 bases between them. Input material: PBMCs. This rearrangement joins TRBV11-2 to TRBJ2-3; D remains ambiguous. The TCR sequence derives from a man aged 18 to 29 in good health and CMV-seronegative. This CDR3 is CASSFGTDTQYF. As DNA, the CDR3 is TGTGCCAGCAGCTTCGGCACAGATACGCAGTATTTT. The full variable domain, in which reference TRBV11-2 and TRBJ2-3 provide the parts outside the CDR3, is EAGVAQSPRYKIIEKRQSVAFWCNPISGHATLYWYQQILGQGPKLLIQFQNNGVVDDSQLPKDRFSAERLKGVDSTLKIQPAKLEDSAVYLCASSFGTDTQYFGPGTRLTVL.